A single T cell receptor beta chain is shown here with its context. Different DNA sequences within this sample yield the same CDR3. As to treatment: around 19 received Ad26.COV2.S at low or high dose, single or two shots; five or six received placebo; per-sample allocation not given. The study sampled participants on day 63 after the first vaccine or placebo injection. Produced via immunoSEQ multiplex PCR; TCRdb's table is partial and in-frame only. Here the sample spans roughly 390,000 clones, around 85% being singletons. This sample stems from a study of Ad26.COV2.S vaccination and SARS-CoV-2 variants. As for the study in general: In the study, Ad26.COV2.S was injected intramuscularly once, or twice 56 days apart.

Germline V gene data show CDR1 as MNHEY and CDR2 as SMNVEV (reference sequence). This CDR3 contains 14 residues. V was pared by 6 bases and J by 2 bases, with 11 bases between. This chain uses TRBV27 with TRBJ1-5, with D maybe TRBD1 (6 bases). The receptor was isolated from a person between 18 and 65 years old who received the Ad26.COV2.S COVID-19 vaccine or a placebo. This sample comprised peripheral blood, obtained in a trial of Ad26.COV2.S vaccine versus placebo. DNA of the CDR3: TGTGCCAGCAGACCAGGGGTTGGCAATCAGCCCCAGCATTTT. Translated, it gives CASRPGVGNQPQHF.